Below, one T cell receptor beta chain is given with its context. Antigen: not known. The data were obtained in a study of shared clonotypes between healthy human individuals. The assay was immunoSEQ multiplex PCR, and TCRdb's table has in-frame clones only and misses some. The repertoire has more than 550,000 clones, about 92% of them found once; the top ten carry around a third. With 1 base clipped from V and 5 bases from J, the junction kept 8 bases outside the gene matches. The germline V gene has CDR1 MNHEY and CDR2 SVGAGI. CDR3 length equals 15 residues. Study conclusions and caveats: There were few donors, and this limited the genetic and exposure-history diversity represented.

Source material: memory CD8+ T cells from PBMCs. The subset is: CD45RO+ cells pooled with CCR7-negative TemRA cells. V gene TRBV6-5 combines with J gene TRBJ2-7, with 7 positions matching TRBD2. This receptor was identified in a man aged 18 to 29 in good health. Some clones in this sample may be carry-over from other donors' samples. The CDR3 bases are TGTGCCAGCAGTTACTACGCGGGAGTTGAGGACGAGCAGTACTTC. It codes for CASSYYAGVEDEQYF.